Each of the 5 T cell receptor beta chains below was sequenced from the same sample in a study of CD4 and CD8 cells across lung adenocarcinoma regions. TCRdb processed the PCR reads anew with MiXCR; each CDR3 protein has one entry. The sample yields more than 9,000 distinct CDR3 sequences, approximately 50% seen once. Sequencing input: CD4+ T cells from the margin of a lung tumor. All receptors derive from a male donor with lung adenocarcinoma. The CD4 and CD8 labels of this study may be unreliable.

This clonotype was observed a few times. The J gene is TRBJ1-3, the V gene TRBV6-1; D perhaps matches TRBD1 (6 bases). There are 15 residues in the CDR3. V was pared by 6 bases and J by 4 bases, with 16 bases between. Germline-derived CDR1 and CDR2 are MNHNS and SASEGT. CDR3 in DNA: TGTGCCAGCAGGAGCCCCGTCAGGGGCGGAAACACCATATATTTT. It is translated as CASRSPVRGGNTIYF.

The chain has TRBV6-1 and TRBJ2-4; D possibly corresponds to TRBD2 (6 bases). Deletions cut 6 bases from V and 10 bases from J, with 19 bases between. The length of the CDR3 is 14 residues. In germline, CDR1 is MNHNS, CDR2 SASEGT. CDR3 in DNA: TGTGCCAGCAGGGGGTCGGGAGCCATAGATATTCAGTACTTC. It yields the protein CASRGSGAIDIQYF.

CDR3 bases: TGTGCCAGCAGACGGGACAGGACCTCCGGGGCCCAGTACTTC. This sequence encodes CASRRDRTSGAQYF. The V call is TRBV6-1, the J call TRBJ2-5, with 8 positions matching TRBD1. After removal of 6 bases from V and 9 bases from J, the junction contained 12 bases not matched to a gene. Germline CDR1 MNHNS, CDR2 SASEGT. CDR3 length equals 14 residues.

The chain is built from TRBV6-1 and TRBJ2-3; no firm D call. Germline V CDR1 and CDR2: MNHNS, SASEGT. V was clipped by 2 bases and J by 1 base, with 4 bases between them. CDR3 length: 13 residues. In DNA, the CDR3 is TGTGCCAGCAGTGAAATAGGCACAGATACGCAGTATTTT. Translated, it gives CASSEIGTDTQYF.

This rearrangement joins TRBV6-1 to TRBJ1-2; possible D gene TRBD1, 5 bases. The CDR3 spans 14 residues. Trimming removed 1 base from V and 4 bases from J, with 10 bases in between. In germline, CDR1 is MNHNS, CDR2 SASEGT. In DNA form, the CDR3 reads TGTGCCAGCAGTGAAGGGGGACGGACCTATGGCTACACCTTC. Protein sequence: CASSEGGRTYGYTF.